This T cell receptor beta chain was sequenced during a study of CD8 T cells in Susac syndrome (dated by TCRdb to the late 2010s). Context from the whole study: Repertoire sequencing was used to test whether CD8+ T cell activation and differentiation in Susac syndrome was antigen driven. The clonality of the CD8+ T cell repertoire was compared across about a dozen healthy donors, about 14 Susac syndrome patients and under 19 multiple sclerosis patients. On the study overall, not on this receptor specifically: The TCR sequencing and HLA analysis was acknowledged to have included a relatively small number of individuals.

Comments on this clonotype: There is no known antigen for this receptor. Base qualities are not provided; no much larger clone lies one nucleotide away.

Peripheral blood CD8+ and CD4+ T cells from healthy donors, Susac syndrome patients and multiple sclerosis patients were profiled using high-throughput TCR beta sequencing. Multiple sclerosis controls were treatment-naive patients with stable or active relapsing-remitting disease fulfilling revised McDonald criteria. Bulk CD8+ and CD4+ T cells were purified by magnetic negative isolation, whereas CD8+ TEMRA cells were enriched by FACS. Blood was collected in EDTA tubes and processed within 24 hours, with PBMCs isolated through density gradient centrifugation. PBMCs intended for TCR sequencing were cryopreserved in liquid nitrogen and thawed later in a water bath at 37 degrees C. The sorted or isolated CD4+, CD8+ and CD8+ TEMRA cells reached a purity of at least 90%. RNA was extracted using the RNeasy kit, and about 0.5 to 1 microgram was reverse transcribed with random hexamers. The immunoSEQ multiplex PCR assay, covering 54 Vbeta and 13 Jbeta segments, was used to amplify TCR beta CDR3 regions. PCR amplification bias was corrected by using a synthetic template baseline for primer optimization and computational correction. Per the authors' processing: Reads were annotated to V, D and J genes according to IMGT and were analyzed with immunoSEQ Analyzer, with only productive sequences retained. To calculate clonality, Shannon entropy was normalized by log2 of the number of productive unique sequences and then subtracted from one. For each patient and control, public and private clones were evaluated among the 100 most prevalent clones. Susac-specific clones were defined as absent from healthy and MS cohorts, around 980 published viral clones and other ImmuneACCESS disease sequences. In TCRdb, the public reads were trimmed at Q25 with fastp and aligned with MiXCR, with productive beta chains retained. CDR3 protein duplicates are merged, each entry listing the most common genes and DNA. TCRdb assigned the V and J calls; the authors' analysis was not used. Present in this sample are around 79,000 distinct CDR3 sequences, approximately 94% of which were seen just once. The ten largest account for roughly 0.42% of the sample.

Including cysteine and phenylalanine, the CDR3 has 13 amino acids. Only the CDR3 part of the read is kept: 39 bases, read in frame from the first base. After removal of 6 bases from V and 4 bases from J, the junction retains 5 bases not matched to a gene. For CDR1 and CDR2, the germline V gene lists SNHLY and FYNNEI. This chain is built from TRBV2 and TRBJ1-2; 7 junctional bases match TRBD1. Sequencing was performed on CD8+ T cells from PBMCs. The source is a human donor with multiple sclerosis. The CDR3 amino acid sequence is: CASRTGVTYGYTF. The DNA reads TGTGCCAGCAGAACAGGGGTGACCTATGGCTACACCTTC. When the CDR3 is completed using the reference TRBV2 and TRBJ1-2 genes on either side, the full variable domain is EPEVTQTPSHQVTQMGQEVILRCVPISNHLYFYWYRQILGQKVEFLVSFYNNEISEKSEIFDDQFSVERPDGSNFTLKIRSTKLEDSAMYFCASRTGVTYGYTFGSGTRLTVV.